Sequencing of this T cell receptor (beta chain) was carried out in a study of CD8 T cells in Susac syndrome. Whole-study findings and limits: The study conceded that relatively few individuals underwent its TCR sequencing and HLA analysis.

TCR beta sequencing covered blood CD8+ and CD4+ T cells. Both CD4+ and CD8+ T cells were negatively isolated, and TEMRA cells underwent FACS enrichment. V was trimmed by 0 bases and J by 4 bases, leaving 13 bases between them. The CDR3 has 15 amino acids. Germline lookup yields CDR1 SGHDT and CDR2 YYEEEE. The authors reverse transcribed roughly 0.5 to 1 ug RNA with random hexamers. Amplification of the TCR beta CDR3 was carried out by immunoSEQ multiplex PCR, which spanned a total of 54 Vbeta and 13 Jbeta segments. TCRdb reanalysed the immunoSEQ multiplex PCR reads using MiXCR and keeps one entry per CDR3 protein. The table includes approximately 140,000 distinct CDR3 sequences, around 85% detected once. Comment on this clonotype: Its antigen is unidentified.

The clonotype comes from a human donor with multiple sclerosis. Sequenced: CD8+ T cells from PBMCs. The chain carries TRBV5-6 and TRBJ1-1; D perhaps matches TRBD1 (5 bases). DNA of the CDR3: TGTGCCAGCAGCTTGGGTTCTGCAGGGCTCACTGAAGCTTTCTTT. It codes for CASSLGSAGLTEAFF.